The clone carrying this T cell receptor beta chain turned up a few times. These data originate in a study of early T cells in non-severe SARS-CoV-2 infection. Study overall: Sequencing used unsorted whole-blood bulk RNA, so chains lack pairing.

As part of library construction, unique molecular identifiers were attached to individual cDNA molecules. TCRdb called the 5' RACE reads again in MiXCR, with one record for every CDR3 protein. The sample holds 65,000 to 95,000 distinct CDR3 sequences; 9.5% to 15% are singletons and the top ten take roughly 16%. The clonotype originates from an adult who was a healthcare worker with PCR-confirmed SARS-CoV-2 infection or an uninfected control (not recorded which). The donor label of this sample is uncertain. Sequenced material: whole blood, taken at baseline.

CDR3 sequence: CASSIKLSGSNEQFF. In nucleotides, the CDR3 is TGTGCCAGTAGTATCAAATTGTCAGGGAGCAATGAGCAGTTCTTC. The chain couples TRBV19 to TRBJ2-1; D assignment may be TRBD1 or TRBD2 (5 bases each). Germline loops: CDR1 LNHDA, CDR2 SQIVND (reference sequence). The CDR3 length is 15 residues. Trimming pared 3 bases from V and 6 bases from J, leaving 15 bases between.